This entry describes one T cell receptor beta chain. Trimming removed 5 bases from V and 1 base from J, with 8 bases in between. Per the germline V gene, CDR1 is KGHSY and CDR2 is FQNENV. The length of the CDR3 is 13 residues. TCRdb keeps only in-frame clones here, not all; method: immunoSEQ multiplex PCR. Of around 9,800 clones in the sample, 87% were seen once. The data were obtained in a study of blood T cell repertoires in COVID-19. Across the study: Samples representing acute and convalescent COVID-19 were sourced from the United States, Italy and Spain.

This chain joins TRBV16 and TRBJ1-1, with unresolved D. The sequenced sample was peripheral blood. This TCR derives from a man aged 25 to 40 with active or convalescent COVID-19. The CDR3 here is CASSSTRNTEAFF. The CDR3 region has the DNA TGTGCCAGCAGCTCCACAAGGAACACTGAAGCTTTCTTT.